These 2 T cell receptor beta chains were sequenced from one sample in a study of T cells in women clearing cervical HPV infection. Data came from immunoSEQ multiplex PCR; TCRdb stores just in-frame clones and leaves some out. The sample features under 35,000 clones, with about 3.5% in its top ten. The sample comprised blood buffy coat. The source is a woman between 18 and 70 years old with a cervical HPV16 infection that either progressed to CIN3+ or cleared (not recorded which).

Concerning this clone itself: The sequence runs out 3 residues before the end of the CDR3; the remainder is reconstructed from the germline J gene. The chain carries TRBV7-8 and TRBJ1-2; D is undetermined. The CDR3 contains 16 residues. Trimming removed 4 bases at V and 5 bases at J, with 20 bases between. The germline V gene has CDR1 SGHVS and CDR2 FQNEAQ. The CDR3 is CASSSNRPVAGYGYTF. The part of the CDR3 DNA that was read is TGTGCCAGCAGCTCAAACCGCCCGGTGGCGGGATATGGC.

A remark on this clone: The observed sequence ends 3 residues before the CDR3 terminus, with the missing tail filled in from the germline J gene. The chain joins TRBV7-9 to TRBJ1-2, with 7 bases matching TRBD1. The V gene's germline CDR1 is SEHNR and CDR2 FQNEAQ (reference sequence). The length of the CDR3 is 14 residues. The CDR3 loop reads CASSRGQPSYGYTF. The sequenced CDR3 bases are TGTGCCAGCAGCCGGGGACAGCCATCCTACGGG.